These 13 T cell receptor beta chains share one sample of origin, sequenced in a study of blood T cell repertoires in COVID-19. Sequenced by immunoSEQ multiplex PCR; TCRdb stores in-frame clones only, minus some. Among roughly 69,000 clones listed, around 80% were seen once. Specimen: peripheral blood. The receptors derive from a human donor in a cohort sampled during active COVID-19.

The V and J genes are TRBV5-1 and TRBJ2-2; TRBD1 matches at 8 bases. Germline loops: CDR1 SGHRS, CDR2 YFSETQ. The CDR3 runs 16 residues. J gave up 1 base and V 0 bases, and 2 bases lay outside the gene matches. CDR3 bases: TGCGCCAGCAGCTTGGTAGGGACAGGGAACACCGGGGAGCTGTTTTTT. It is translated as CASSLVGTGNTGELFF.

The chain couples TRBV9 to TRBJ2-3; possibly TRBD2 for D (6 bases). Germline CDR1 is SGDLS and CDR2 is YYNGEE. The V and J ends lost 7 bases and 4 bases respectively, with 22 bases between them. The length of the CDR3 is 16 residues. The CDR3 DNA reads as TGTGCCAGCGAACCGTCTGGGGGGTTGGGGGCAGATACGCAGTATTTT. It codes for CASEPSGGLGADTQYF. Variable domain in full (rest from reference TRBV9 and TRBJ2-3): DSGVTQTPKHLITATGQRVTLRCSPRSGDLSVYWYQQSLDQGLQFLIQYYNGEERAKGNILERFSAQQFPDLHSELNLSSLELGDSALYFCASEPSGGLGADTQYFGPGTRLTVL.

This chain uses TRBV25-1 with TRBJ1-3; D uncertain. V was pared by 7 bases and J by 0 bases, with 7 bases between. CDR1 and CDR2 from the germline V gene are MGHDK and SYGVNS. The CDR3 contains 13 residues. For the CDR3, the DNA is TGTGCCAGCAATTCCGTCTCTGGAAACACCATATATTTT. Translated: CASNSVSGNTIYF.

The rearrangement uses TRBV19 and TRBJ2-1; TRBD1 matches at 7 bases. V shed 4 bases and J 4 bases; nucleotides not matched to a gene: 7. This CDR3 contains 15 residues. Germline loops: CDR1 LNHDA, CDR2 SQIVND (reference sequence). DNA for the CDR3: TGTGCCAGTAGTAACCGGGACAGCATATACAATGAGCAGTTCTTC. Its translation: CASSNRDSIYNEQFF.

V gene TRBV3-1 (or the pseudogene TRBV3-2) combines with J gene TRBJ1-1, with D unclear. Germline lookup yields CDR1 LGHDT and CDR2 YNNKEL (reference sequence). The length of the CDR3 is 14 residues. The V end lost 6 bases, the J end lost 5 bases, and 16 bases lay between the germline ends. DNA of the CDR3: TGTGCCAGCAGGGGCGCCGGGGTCGGAACTGAAGCTTTCTTT. Amino acid sequence: CASRGAGVGTEAFF.

This clone has just a few counts. The chain is built from TRBV30 and TRBJ2-7, with TRBD1 identical over 8 bases. This CDR3 has 13 residues. The junction had 4 bases not matched to a gene; V was cut back by 2 bases and J by 4 bases. Germline V gene sequence: CDR1 GTSNPN, CDR2 SVGIG (reference sequence). CDR3 amino acids: CAWSTDRAYEQYF. The CDR3 DNA is TGTGCCTGGAGTACGGACAGGGCTTACGAGCAGTACTTC.

This chain joins TRBV30 and TRBJ2-5; 9 bases map to TRBD2. The germline V gene encodes CDR1 GTSNPN and CDR2 SVGIG (reference sequence). The CDR3 is 12 amino acids. Here the CDR3 reads CSAGGWQETQYF. CDR3 coding DNA: TGTTCCGCGGGGGGGTGGCAAGAGACCCAGTACTTC.

The chain combines TRBV3-1 (or the pseudogene TRBV3-2) with TRBJ2-5; 10 bases are shared with TRBD2. The CDR3 loop spans 16 amino acids. V shed 0 bases, J shed 5 bases, and the junction held 6 bases outside the gene matches. Germline CDR1 reads LGHDT; CDR2 reads YNNKEL (reference sequence). As DNA, the CDR3 is TGTGCCAGCAGCCAAGAGAAGCGGGGGGGCCCCGAGACCCAGTACTTC. Its protein is CASSQEKRGGPETQYF.

CDR3: CASSVGGSGETQYF. The CDR3 DNA is TGTGCCAGCAGCGTAGGTGGCAGCGGGGAGACCCAGTACTTC. The chain has TRBV9 and TRBJ2-5; a weak D match, TRBD2 (6 bases). V gave up 0 bases and J gave up 5 bases, with 11 bases separating them. The CDR3 length is 14 residues. Germline CDR1 SGDLS, CDR2 YYNGEE.

This clone was observed a few times. The gene calls are TRBV5-1 and TRBJ2-1; 9 nucleotides align to TRBD1. J gave up 6 bases and V 4 bases, and 8 bases lay outside the gene matches. Germline V gene lookup returns CDR1 SGHRS and CDR2 YFSETQ. This CDR3 spans 15 amino acids. This CDR3 reads CASSDRDRASNEQFF. CDR3 coding DNA: TGCGCCAGCAGCGACCGGGACAGGGCCAGCAATGAGCAGTTCTTC.

This clone was picked up a small number of times. The sample carries other DNA sequences with the same CDR3. The V call is TRBV5-6, the J call TRBJ2-1; D perhaps matches TRBD1 (5 bases). Germline loops: CDR1 SGHDT, CDR2 YYEEEE. The CDR3 has 14 residues. The germline V and J ends were trimmed by 0 bases and 3 bases, with 7 bases remaining between them. The DNA of the CDR3 is TGTGCCAGCAGCTTGGGACAGTTCTACAATGAGCAGTTCTTC. It specifies CASSLGQFYNEQFF.

The chain has TRBV10-3 and TRBJ2-3; 9 nucleotides line up with TRBD1. Germline V gene lookup returns CDR1 ENHRY and CDR2 SYGVKD. The CDR3 is 16 residues long. V gave up 2 bases and J gave up 2 bases; unmatched junction bases: 5. The CDR3 reads CAISERGTGYTDTQYF. For the CDR3, the DNA is TGTGCCATCAGTGAGCGGGGGACAGGGTACACAGATACGCAGTATTTT.

V gene TRBV30 combines with J gene TRBJ1-5, with TRBD1 matching over 7 bases. CDR1 and CDR2 (germline): GTSNPN, SVGIG (reference sequence). The ends lost 3 bases at V and 2 bases at J; junction bases unmatched: 4. The CDR3 length is 14 residues. As DNA, the CDR3 is TGTGCCTGGAGCGCTACAGGGGGCAATCAGCCCCAGCATTTT. Translated, it gives CAWSATGGNQPQHF.